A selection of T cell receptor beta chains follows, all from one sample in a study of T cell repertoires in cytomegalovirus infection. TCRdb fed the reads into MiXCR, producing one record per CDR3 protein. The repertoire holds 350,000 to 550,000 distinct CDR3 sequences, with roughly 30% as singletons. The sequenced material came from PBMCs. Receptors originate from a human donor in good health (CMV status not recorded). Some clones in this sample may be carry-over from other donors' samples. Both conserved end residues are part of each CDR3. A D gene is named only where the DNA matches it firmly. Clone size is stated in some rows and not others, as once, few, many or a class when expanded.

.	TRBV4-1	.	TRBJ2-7	CASSQEGGVDEQYF	TGCGCCAGCAGCCAAGAAGGAGGGGTGGACGAGCAGTACTTC
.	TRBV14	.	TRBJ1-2	CASSQDSYGGSGYTF	TGTGCCAGCAGCCAAGATAGTTACGGGGGTTCTGGCTACACCTTC
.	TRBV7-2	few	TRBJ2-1	CASSLVWNEQFF	TGTGCCAGCAGCTTAGTGTGGAATGAGCAGTTCTTC
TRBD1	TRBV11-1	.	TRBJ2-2	CASSVARDRHTGELFF	TGTGCCAGCAGCGTAGCCCGGGACAGACACACCGGGGAGCTGTTTTTT
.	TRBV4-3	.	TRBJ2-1	CASSQDFNVAPSYNEQFF	TGCGCCAGCAGCCAAGATTTTAATGTGGCCCCCTCCTACAATGAGCAGTTCTTC
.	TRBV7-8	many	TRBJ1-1	CASSHDLNTEAFF	TGTGCCAGCAGCCACGACCTGAACACTGAAGCTTTCTTT
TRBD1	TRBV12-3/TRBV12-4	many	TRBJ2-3	CASSLLNRGATDTQYF	TGTGCCAGCAGTTTATTAAACAGGGGCGCCACAGATACGCAGTATTTT
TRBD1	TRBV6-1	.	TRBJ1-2	CASRGQGALRDGYTF	TGTGCCAGCAGGGGACAGGGGGCGCTCCGTGATGGCTACACCTTC
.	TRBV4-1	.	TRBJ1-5	CASSPAWADEAYSNQPQHF	TGCGCCAGCAGCCCAGCTTGGGCCGACGAGGCGTATAGCAATCAGCCCCAGCATTTT
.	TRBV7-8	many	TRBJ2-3	CASSIRQMSTDTQYF	TGTGCCAGCAGCATTAGACAAATGAGCACAGATACGCAGTATTTT
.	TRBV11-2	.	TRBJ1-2	CASSLGAGNDGYTF	TGTGCCAGCAGCTTAGGGGCGGGGAACGATGGCTACACCTTC
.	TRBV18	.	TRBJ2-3	CASSYDRSYTDTQYF	TGTGCCAGCTCATACGACAGGAGTTACACAGATACGCAGTATTTT
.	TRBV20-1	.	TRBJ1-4	CSAPPPGEGEKLFF	TGCAGTGCCCCTCCCCCCGGGGAGGGTGAAAAACTGTTTTTT
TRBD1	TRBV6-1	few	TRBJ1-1	CASSYEKSRGLGTEAFF	TGTGCCAGCAGTTACGAGAAGTCCAGGGGGTTAGGCACTGAAGCTTTCTTT
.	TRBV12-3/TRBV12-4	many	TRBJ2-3	CASSLVQGRDTQYF	TGTGCCAGCAGTTTGGTGCAGGGTCGAGATACGCAGTATTTT
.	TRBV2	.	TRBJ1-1	CASSVSHPETEAFF	TGTGCCAGCAGTGTTTCGCACCCCGAGACTGAAGCTTTCTTT
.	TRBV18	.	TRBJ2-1	CASSQGTINEQFF	TGTGCCAGCTCACAAGGGACGATCAATGAGCAGTTCTTC
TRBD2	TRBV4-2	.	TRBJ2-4	CASSQAPGLAGAIAKNIQYF	TGTGCCAGCAGCCAAGCACCGGGACTAGCGGGGGCCATAGCCAAAAACATTCAGTACTTC
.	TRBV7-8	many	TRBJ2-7	CASSLKGAYEQYF	TGTGCCAGCAGCTTAAAAGGCGCCTACGAGCAGTACTTC
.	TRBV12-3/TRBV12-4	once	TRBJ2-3	CASRGSQGKDTQYF	TGTGCCAGCAGGGGGTCGCAGGGTAAAGATACGCAGTATTTT
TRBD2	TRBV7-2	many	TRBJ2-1	CASSSTSGGQSHNYNEQFF	TGTGCCAGCAGCTCCACTAGCGGGGGCCAATCTCATAACTACAATGAGCAGTTCTTC
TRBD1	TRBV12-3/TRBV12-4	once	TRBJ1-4	CASSLSGGAGEKLFF	TGTGCCAGCAGTCTTTCAGGGGGCGCGGGGGAAAAACTGTTTTTT
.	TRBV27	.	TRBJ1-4	CASRGDEGHEKLFF	TGTGCCAGCAGAGGGGACGAGGGCCATGAAAAACTGTTTTTT
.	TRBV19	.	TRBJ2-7	CASSIAGSNYEQYF	TGTGCCAGTAGTATAGCGGGCAGCAACTACGAGCAGTACTTC
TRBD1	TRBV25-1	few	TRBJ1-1	CASSETGREGTEAFF	TGTGCCAGCAGTGAGACAGGGCGCGAGGGCACTGAAGCTTTCTTT
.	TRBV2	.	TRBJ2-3	CASSELVVSGTQYF	TGTGCCAGCAGTGAACTAGTGGTCTCCGGTACGCAGTATTTT
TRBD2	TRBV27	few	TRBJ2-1	CASSSTGLPSYNEQFF	TGTGCCAGCAGTTCAACGGGACTACCATCCTACAATGAGCAGTTCTTC
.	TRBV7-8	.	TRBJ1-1	CDSRITNTMNTEAFF	TGTGACAGCAGAATCACCAACACTATGAACACTGAAGCTTTCTTT
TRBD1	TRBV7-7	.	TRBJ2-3	CASSLGTGPHDTQYF	TGTGCCAGCAGCTTGGGGACAGGGCCCCATGATACGCAGTATTTT
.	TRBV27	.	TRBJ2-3	CASSFGVLATDTQYF	TGTGCCAGCAGTTTCGGAGTATTAGCCACAGATACGCAGTATTTT
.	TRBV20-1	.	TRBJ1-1	CSARLIEAFF	TGCAGTGCTAGACTCATTGAAGCTTTCTTT